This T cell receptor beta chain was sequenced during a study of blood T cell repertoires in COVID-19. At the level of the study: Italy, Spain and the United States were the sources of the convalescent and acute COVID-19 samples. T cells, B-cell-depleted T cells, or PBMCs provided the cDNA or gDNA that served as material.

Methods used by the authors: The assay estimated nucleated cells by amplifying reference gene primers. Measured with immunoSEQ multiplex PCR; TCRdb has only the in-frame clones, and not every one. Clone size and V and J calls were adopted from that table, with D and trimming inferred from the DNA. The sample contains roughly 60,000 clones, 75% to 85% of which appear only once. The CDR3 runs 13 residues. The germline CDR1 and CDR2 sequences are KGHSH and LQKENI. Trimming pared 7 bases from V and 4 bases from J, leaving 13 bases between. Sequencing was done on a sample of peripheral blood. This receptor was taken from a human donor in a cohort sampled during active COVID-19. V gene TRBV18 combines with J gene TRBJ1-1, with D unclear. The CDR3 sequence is CASFGVPGTEAFF. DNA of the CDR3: TGTGCCAGCTTTGGAGTACCGGGCACTGAAGCTTTCTTT.